The entry that follows covers one T cell receptor (beta chain) sequence. Germline values: CDR1 MGHRA, CDR2 YSYEKL. V shed 5 bases and J shed 4 bases, with 14 bases lying between them. The CDR3 sequence is 15 residues long. This specimen belongs to a study of blood T cell repertoires in COVID-19. Study background: Some COVID-19 samples were acute and others convalescent; all came from the United States, Italy and Spain.

Original analysis: Amplified reference gene primers provided the basis for estimating nucleated cell counts. Method: immunoSEQ multiplex PCR; TCRdb's copy keeps in-frame clones and lacks some. That table furnishes V, J and clone size, whereas the DNA furnished D and trimming. The sample records 150,000 or so clones, about 80% being singletons. The sample comprised peripheral blood. The chain has TRBV4-1 and TRBJ2-2; tentatively, D is TRBD1 (6 bases). The receptor comes from a woman aged 55-70 years with COVID-19, enrolled during active disease. CDR3 DNA sequence: TGCGCCAGCAGCTCCCGGGACAAGATCACCGGGGAGCTGTTTTTT. Translated, it gives CASSSRDKITGELFF.